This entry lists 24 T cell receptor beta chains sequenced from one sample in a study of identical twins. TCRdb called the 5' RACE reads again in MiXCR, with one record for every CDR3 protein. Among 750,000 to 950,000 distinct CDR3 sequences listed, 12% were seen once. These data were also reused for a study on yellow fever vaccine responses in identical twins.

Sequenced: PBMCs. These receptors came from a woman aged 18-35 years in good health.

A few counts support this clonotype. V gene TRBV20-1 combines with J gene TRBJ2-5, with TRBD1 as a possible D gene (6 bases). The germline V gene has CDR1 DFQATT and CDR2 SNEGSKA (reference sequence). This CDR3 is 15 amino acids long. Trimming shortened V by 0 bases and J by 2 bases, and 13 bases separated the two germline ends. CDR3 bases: TGCAGTGCTAGAGACGTCAGGGGAGCTCAAGAGACCCAGTACTTC. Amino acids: CSARDVRGAQETQYF.

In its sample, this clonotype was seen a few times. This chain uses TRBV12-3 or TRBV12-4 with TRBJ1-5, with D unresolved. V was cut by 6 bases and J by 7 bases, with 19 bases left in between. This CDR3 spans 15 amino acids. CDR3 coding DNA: TGTGCCAGCAGCCCGGGGTCGGTTTACAACCAGCCCCAGCATTTT. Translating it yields CASSPGSVYNQPQHF.

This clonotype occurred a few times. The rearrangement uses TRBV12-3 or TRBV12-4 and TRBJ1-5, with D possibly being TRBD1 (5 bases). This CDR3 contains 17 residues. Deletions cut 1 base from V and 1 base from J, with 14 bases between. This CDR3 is CASSLGGAAGSNQPQHF. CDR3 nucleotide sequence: TGTGCCAGCAGTTTAGGCGGGGCTGCGGGAAGCAATCAGCCCCAGCATTTT.

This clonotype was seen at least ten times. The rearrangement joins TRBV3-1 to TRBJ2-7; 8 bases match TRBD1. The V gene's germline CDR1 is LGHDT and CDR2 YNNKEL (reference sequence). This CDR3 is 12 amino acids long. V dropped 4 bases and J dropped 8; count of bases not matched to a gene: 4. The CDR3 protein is CASSLGQGQQYV. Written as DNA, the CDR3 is TGTGCCAGCAGCCTCGGACAGGGACAGCAGTACGTC.

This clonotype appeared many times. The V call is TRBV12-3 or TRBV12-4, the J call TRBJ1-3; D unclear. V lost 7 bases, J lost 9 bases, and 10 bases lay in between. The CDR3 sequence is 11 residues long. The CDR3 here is CASTRSGTIYF. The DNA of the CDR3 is TGTGCCAGCACAAGGTCCGGCACCATATATTTT.

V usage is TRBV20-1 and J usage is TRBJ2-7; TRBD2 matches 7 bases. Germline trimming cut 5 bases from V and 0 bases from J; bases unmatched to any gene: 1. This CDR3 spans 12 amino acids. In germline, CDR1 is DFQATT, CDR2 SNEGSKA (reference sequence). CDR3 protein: CSAASGSYEQYV. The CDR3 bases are TGCAGTGCTGCTAGCGGCTCCTACGAGCAGTACGTC.

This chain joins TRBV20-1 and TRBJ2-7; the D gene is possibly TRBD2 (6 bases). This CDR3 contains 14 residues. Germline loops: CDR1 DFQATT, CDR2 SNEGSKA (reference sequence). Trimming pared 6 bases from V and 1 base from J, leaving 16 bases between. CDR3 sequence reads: CSASGGTSSYEQYF. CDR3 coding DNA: TGCAGTGCCAGTGGCGGGACGAGTTCCTACGAGCAGTACTTC.

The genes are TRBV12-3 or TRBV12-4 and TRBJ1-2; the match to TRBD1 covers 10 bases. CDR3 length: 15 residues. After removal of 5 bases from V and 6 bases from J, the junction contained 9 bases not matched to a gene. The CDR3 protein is CASSTRDRGEDGYTF. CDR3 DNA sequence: TGTGCCAGCAGTACCCGGGACAGGGGAGAAGATGGCTACACCTTC.

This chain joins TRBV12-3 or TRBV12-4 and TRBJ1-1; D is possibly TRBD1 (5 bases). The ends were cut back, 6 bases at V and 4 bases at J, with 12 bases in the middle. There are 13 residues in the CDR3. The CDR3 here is CASSGGEVTEAFF. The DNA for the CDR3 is TGTGCCAGCAGCGGGGGTGAGGTCACTGAAGCTTTCTTT.

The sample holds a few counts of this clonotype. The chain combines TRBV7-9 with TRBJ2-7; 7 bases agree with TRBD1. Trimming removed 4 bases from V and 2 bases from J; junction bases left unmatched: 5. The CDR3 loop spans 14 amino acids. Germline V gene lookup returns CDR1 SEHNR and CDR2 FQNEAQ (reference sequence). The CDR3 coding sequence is TGTGCCAGCAGCTCACGACAGGGTCCCTACGAGCAGTACTTC. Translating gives CASSSRQGPYEQYF.

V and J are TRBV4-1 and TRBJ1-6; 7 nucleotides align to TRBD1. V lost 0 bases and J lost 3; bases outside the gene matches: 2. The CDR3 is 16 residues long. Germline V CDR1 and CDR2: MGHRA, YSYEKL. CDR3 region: CASSQEGQNYNSPLHF. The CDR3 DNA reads TGCGCCAGCAGCCAAGAGGGACAGAACTATAATTCACCCCTCCACTTT.

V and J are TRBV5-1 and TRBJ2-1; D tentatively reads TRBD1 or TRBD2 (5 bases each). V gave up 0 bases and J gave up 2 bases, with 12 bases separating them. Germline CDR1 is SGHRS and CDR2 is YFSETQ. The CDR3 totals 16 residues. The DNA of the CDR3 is TGCGCCAGCAGCTTGGCCGGGACCGAAGCCTACAATGAGCAGTTCTTC. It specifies CASSLAGTEAYNEQFF.

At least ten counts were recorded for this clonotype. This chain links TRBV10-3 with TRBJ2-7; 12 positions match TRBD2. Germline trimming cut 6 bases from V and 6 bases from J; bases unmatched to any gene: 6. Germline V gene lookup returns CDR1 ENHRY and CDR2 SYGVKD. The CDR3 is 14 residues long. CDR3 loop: CAIRGLAGSAEQYF. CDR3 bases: TGTGCCATCAGAGGACTAGCGGGGTCGGCCGAGCAGTACTTC.

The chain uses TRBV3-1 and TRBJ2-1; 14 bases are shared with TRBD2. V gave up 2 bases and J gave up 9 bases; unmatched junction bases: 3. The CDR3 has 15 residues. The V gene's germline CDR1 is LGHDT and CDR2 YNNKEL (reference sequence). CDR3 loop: CASSQRGTSGSEQFF. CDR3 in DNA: TGTGCCAGCAGCCAACGAGGGACTAGCGGGAGTGAGCAGTTCTTC.

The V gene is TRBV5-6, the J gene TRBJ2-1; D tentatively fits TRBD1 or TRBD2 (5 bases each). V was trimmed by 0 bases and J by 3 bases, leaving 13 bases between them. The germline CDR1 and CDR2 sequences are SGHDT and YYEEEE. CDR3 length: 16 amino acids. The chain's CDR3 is CASSLESGPDYNEQFF. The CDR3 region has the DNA TGTGCCAGCAGCTTGGAATCGGGGCCAGACTACAATGAGCAGTTCTTC.

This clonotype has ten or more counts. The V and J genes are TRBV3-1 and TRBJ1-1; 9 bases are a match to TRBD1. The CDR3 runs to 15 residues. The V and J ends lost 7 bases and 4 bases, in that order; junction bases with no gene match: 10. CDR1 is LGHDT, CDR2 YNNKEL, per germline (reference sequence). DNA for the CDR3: TGTGCCAGCAACCTAGGAGGGACAGGGACCACTGAAGCTTTCTTT. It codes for CASNLGGTGTTEAFF.

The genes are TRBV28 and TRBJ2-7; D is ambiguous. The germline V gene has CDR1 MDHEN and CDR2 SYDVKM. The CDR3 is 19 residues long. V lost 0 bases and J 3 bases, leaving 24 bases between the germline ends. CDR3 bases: TGTGCCAGCAGTTTATGCACAGCGCAGCTATTGGAAGGACGCTACGAGCAGTACGTC. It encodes CASSLCTAQLLEGRYEQYV.

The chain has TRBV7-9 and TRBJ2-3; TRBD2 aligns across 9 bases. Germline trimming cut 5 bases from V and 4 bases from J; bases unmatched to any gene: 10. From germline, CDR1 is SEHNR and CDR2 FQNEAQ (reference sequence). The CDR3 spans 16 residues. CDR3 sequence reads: CASSPRTSDLPDTQYF. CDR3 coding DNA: TGTGCCAGCAGCCCCCGGACTAGCGATCTTCCAGATACGCAGTATTTT.

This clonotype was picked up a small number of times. The CDR3 loop is CASRWTSEQFF. CDR3 DNA: TGCGCCAGCCGATGGACTAGCGAGCAGTTCTTC. This chain uses TRBV5-1 with TRBJ2-1, with 8 bases aligning to TRBD2. The CDR3 sequence is 11 residues long. J gave up 10 bases and V 7 bases, and 4 bases lay outside the gene matches. Germline values: CDR1 SGHRS, CDR2 YFSETQ.

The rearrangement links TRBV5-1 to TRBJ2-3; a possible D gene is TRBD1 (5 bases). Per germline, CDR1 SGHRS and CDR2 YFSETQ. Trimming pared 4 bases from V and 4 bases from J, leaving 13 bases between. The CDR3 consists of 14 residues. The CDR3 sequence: CASSPRGRADTQYF. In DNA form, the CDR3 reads TGCGCCAGCAGCCCAAGGGGCAGGGCAGATACGCAGTATTTT.

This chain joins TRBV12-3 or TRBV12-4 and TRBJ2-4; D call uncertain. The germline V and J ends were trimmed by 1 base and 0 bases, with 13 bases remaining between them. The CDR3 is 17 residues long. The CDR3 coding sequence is TGTGCCAGCAGTTTAGTAGGGCAGACCCTAGCCAAAAACATTCAGTACTTC. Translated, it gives CASSLVGQTLAKNIQYF.

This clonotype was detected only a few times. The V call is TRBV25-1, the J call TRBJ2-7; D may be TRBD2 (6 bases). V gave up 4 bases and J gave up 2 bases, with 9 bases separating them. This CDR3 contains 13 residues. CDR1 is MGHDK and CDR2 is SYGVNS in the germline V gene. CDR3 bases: TGTGCCAGCAGTGCGGGGGTTCCCTACGAGCAGTACTTC. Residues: CASSAGVPYEQYF.

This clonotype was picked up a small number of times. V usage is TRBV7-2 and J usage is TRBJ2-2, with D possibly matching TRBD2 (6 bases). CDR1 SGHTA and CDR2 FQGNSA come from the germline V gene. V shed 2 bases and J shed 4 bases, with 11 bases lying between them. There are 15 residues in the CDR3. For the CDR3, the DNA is TGTGCCAGCAGCTTATTGGGGGGACCCACCGGGGAGCTGTTTTTT. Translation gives CASSLLGGPTGELFF. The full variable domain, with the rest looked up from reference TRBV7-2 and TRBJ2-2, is GAGVSQSPSNKVTEKGKDVELRCDPISGHTALYWYRQSLGQGLEFLIYFQGNSAPDKSGLPSDRFSAERTGGSVSTLTIQRTQQEDSAVYLCASSLLGGPTGELFFGEGSRLTVL.

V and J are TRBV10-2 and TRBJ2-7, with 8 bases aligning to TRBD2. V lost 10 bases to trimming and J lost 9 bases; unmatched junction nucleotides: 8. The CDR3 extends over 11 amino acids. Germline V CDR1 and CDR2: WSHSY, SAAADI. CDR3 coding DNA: TGCGCCACCTCGGGGGGGGGCAGGCAGTACGTC. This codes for CATSGGGRQYV.